Each of the 32 T cell receptor beta chains below was sequenced from the same sample in a study of control samples from healthy donors and cancer patients. Repertoires were generated with immunoSEQ multiplex PCR, while TCRdb's copy carries only in-frame clones and drops some. The sample contains roughly 86,000 clones, about nine tenths of which appear only once. Sequencing was performed on blood. The receptor source for this set is a man aged 25-40 years in good health.

This clone was counted once. The CDR3, as DNA: TGTGCCAGCAGTCTTCAGTTTAGCAATCAGCCCCAGCATTTT. Residues: CASSLQFSNQPQHF. This chain connects TRBV2 to TRBJ1-5; D is uncertain. The length of the CDR3 is 14 residues. V was shortened by 5 bases and J by 0 bases, with 8 bases between the two germline ends. Germline CDR1 reads SNHLY; CDR2 reads FYNNEI.

The chain is built from TRBV4-2 and TRBJ2-7, with D perhaps matching TRBD1 or TRBD2 (6 bases each). The CDR3 has 19 residues. Germline loops: CDR1 LGHNA, CDR2 YNFKEQ. The V end was cut by 0 bases, the J end by 6 bases, with 27 bases between. The CDR3 region has the DNA TGTGCCAGCAGCCAAGAGTCGATTAGTTCGGGGGCCTACTTAAGCGAGCAGTACTTC. The encoded protein is CASSQESISSGAYLSEQYF.

The chain uses TRBV5-5 and TRBJ2-7, with D perhaps TRBD2 (5 bases). Trimming removed 0 bases at V and 3 bases at J, with 13 bases between. The CDR3 loop spans 15 amino acids. Germline values: CDR1 SGHKS, CDR2 YYEKEE (reference sequence). CDR3 in amino acids: CASSLAIGLIYEQYF. CDR3 DNA sequence: TGTGCCAGCAGCTTGGCCATAGGACTCATCTACGAGCAGTACTTC.

The V and J genes are TRBV29-1 and TRBJ2-2; 7 nucleotides match TRBD1. The CDR3 runs 16 residues. Trimming cost V 5 bases and J 1 base; bases outside gene matches: 10. The V gene's germline CDR1 is SQVTM and CDR2 ANQGSEA. As DNA, the CDR3 is TGCAGCGTTCTAAGGGGGCTGGAGTGGAACACCGGGGAGCTGTTTTTT. This sequence encodes CSVLRGLEWNTGELFF.

This clone has a single count. The chain joins TRBV5-6 to TRBJ1-5, with D maybe TRBD1 (5 bases). This CDR3 contains 14 residues. With 4 bases removed from V and 5 bases from J, the gap between germline ends came to 13 bases. CDR1 and CDR2 (germline): SGHDT, YYEEEE. CDR3: CASSTRGRDQPQHF. The CDR3 bases are TGTGCCAGCAGCACCCGGGGCCGGGATCAGCCCCAGCATTTT.

The chain employs TRBV6-5 and TRBJ2-1, with D uncertain. This CDR3 is built from 15 residues. Germline values: CDR1 MNHEY, CDR2 SVGAGI. Trimming cost V 6 bases and J 5 bases, with 17 bases left between them. This CDR3 reads CASSNQLGFNNEQFF. For the CDR3, the DNA is TGTGCCAGCAGCAACCAACTTGGTTTTAACAATGAGCAGTTCTTC.

The chain links TRBV12-3 or TRBV12-4 to TRBJ1-2, with a weak D call TRBD1 (5 bases). The CDR3 consists of 13 residues. This CDR3 reads CVTSGTVKSGYTF. In DNA, the CDR3 is TGTGTAACTAGTGGGACGGTAAAGTCGGGCTACACCTTC.

This rearrangement joins TRBV19 to TRBJ2-3, with 9 bases identical to TRBD2. The CDR3 sequence is 15 residues long. In germline, CDR1 is LNHDA, CDR2 SQIVND (reference sequence). V dropped 1 base and J dropped 3; count of bases not matched to a gene: 2. The CDR3 loop is CASSIVSGGTDTQYF. CDR3 nucleotide sequence: TGTGCCAGTAGTATAGTTAGCGGGGGTACAGATACGCAGTATTTT. Together with reference TRBV19 and TRBJ2-3, the CDR3 gives the full variable domain: DGGITQSPKYLFRKEGQNVTLSCEQNLNHDAMYWYRQDPGQGLRLIYYSQIVNDFQKGDIAEGYSVSREKKESFPLTVTSAQKNPTAFYLCASSIVSGGTDTQYFGPGTRLTVL.

The CDR3 spells CASTLSNYGYTF. For the CDR3, the DNA is TGTGCCAGCACCCTATCTAACTATGGCTACACCTTC. This chain joins TRBV7-9 and TRBJ1-2, with D hard to call. The CDR3 totals 12 residues. Per the germline V gene, CDR1 is SEHNR and CDR2 is FQNEAQ (reference sequence). The V and J ends lost 7 bases and 0 bases respectively, with 6 bases between them.

The CDR3 reads CASSWGLAGDGGKNIQYF. CDR3 coding DNA: TGCGCCAGCAGCTGGGGACTAGCGGGAGATGGGGGCAAAAACATTCAGTACTTC. The rearrangement joins TRBV5-1 to TRBJ2-4, with 14 bases aligning to TRBD2. CDR3 length equals 18 residues. Germline CDR1 SGHRS, CDR2 YFSETQ. Trimming at V came to 3 bases and at J to 3 bases, leaving 8 bases not matched to a gene.

This clone has only one observation. V and J are TRBV12-3 or TRBV12-4 and TRBJ1-2; D is uncertain. CDR3 length equals 12 residues. V dropped 7 bases and J dropped 5 bases, with 11 bases sitting between them. The CDR3: CASTRQLYGYTF. Here the CDR3 DNA reads TGTGCCAGCACTCGGCAACTGTATGGCTACACCTTC.

The CDR3 sequence: CASSPTKLNEKLFF. In nucleotides, the CDR3 is TGTGCCAGCAGCCCAACAAAACTTAATGAAAAACTGTTTTTT. The chain recombines TRBV7-2 with TRBJ1-4, with D uncertain. Germline loops: CDR1 SGHTA, CDR2 FQGNSA. CDR3 length equals 14 residues. Trimming took off 5 bases at V and 4 bases at J, with 11 bases between the two ends.

The CDR3 DNA follows: TGTGCCTGGAGTGCAACAGTGAACACTGAAGCTTTCTTT. It yields the protein CAWSATVNTEAFF. The chain carries TRBV30 and TRBJ1-1, with D unclear. V gave up 1 base and J gave up 0 bases, with 6 bases separating them. Germline loops: CDR1 GTSNPN, CDR2 SVGIG (reference sequence). The CDR3 totals 13 residues.

The J gene is TRBJ2-2, the V gene TRBV7-9; D is possibly TRBD2 (6 bases). CDR3 length: 15 amino acids. Germline V gene lookup returns CDR1 SEHNR and CDR2 FQNEAQ (reference sequence). With 5 bases removed from V and 6 bases from J, the gap between germline ends came to 16 bases. CDR3 sequence reads: CASSIRETRAGELFF. CDR3 nucleotides: TGTGCCAGCAGCATAAGGGAGACTAGGGCCGGGGAGCTGTTTTTT.

This chain joins TRBV28 and TRBJ2-3; 14 nucleotides agree with TRBD2. The CDR3 extends over 17 amino acids. CDR1 and CDR2 from the germline V gene are MDHEN and SYDVKM. The J segment lost 2 bases and the V segment lost 3 bases, leaving 4 bases of the junction unmatched. For the CDR3, the DNA is TGTGCCAGCAGTTTGACTAGCGGGGGGGCCCCCACAGATACGCAGTATTTT. It is translated as CASSLTSGGAPTDTQYF.

This chain uses TRBV3-1 (or the pseudogene TRBV3-2) with TRBJ1-3, with 7 bases lining up with TRBD1. Trimming cost V 0 bases and J 5 bases; bases outside gene matches: 7. The germline CDR1 and CDR2 sequences are LGHDT and YNNKEL (reference sequence). The CDR3 is 16 residues long. Written as DNA, the CDR3 is TGTGCCAGCAGCCAAGATGGCAGGGGGGACAGAAACACCATATATTTT. Translating gives CASSQDGRGDRNTIYF.

The chain has TRBV29-1 and TRBJ1-3, with a weak D call TRBD1 (6 bases). This CDR3 has 13 amino acids. V lost 7 bases and J 0 bases, leaving 10 bases between the germline ends. The germline gives CDR1 SQVTM, CDR2 ANQGSEA. For the CDR3, the DNA is TGCAGCGCAAAGGGGGGCTCTGGAAACACCATATATTTT. Its translation: CSAKGGSGNTIYF.

V gene TRBV6-2 or TRBV6-3 combines with J gene TRBJ2-7; 10 nucleotides line up with TRBD1. The CDR3 contains 16 residues. The junction had 2 bases not matched to a gene; V was cut back by 0 bases and J by 0 bases. Germline values: CDR1 MNHEY, CDR2 SVGEGT. The CDR3 DNA reads TGTGCCAGCAGTTACTCGGGGACAGGGGCCTCCTACGAGCAGTACTTC. Its translation is CASSYSGTGASYEQYF.

A single count supports this clone. V is TRBV29-1 and J is TRBJ2-7; 14 bases match TRBD2. The CDR3 contains 16 residues. The V gene end was trimmed by 4 bases and the J gene end by 2 bases; junction bases not matched to a gene: 7. Germline CDR1 reads SQVTM; CDR2 reads ANQGSEA. CDR3 DNA: TGCAGCGTTGGCCCGGGACTAGCGGGAGTGACCTACGAGCAGTACTTC. It codes for CSVGPGLAGVTYEQYF.

This clone is a singleton in its sample. This chain uses TRBV5-4 with TRBJ2-1; TRBD2 aligns across 7 bases. Per the germline V gene, CDR1 is SGHNT and CDR2 is YYREEE (reference sequence). V trimming: 4 bases; J trimming: 5 bases; junction bases outside the gene matches: 9. The CDR3 sequence is 15 residues long. CDR3 protein: CASSPGRGGNNEQFF. The CDR3 DNA reads as TGTGCCAGCAGCCCTGGGCGCGGGGGTAACAATGAGCAGTTCTTC.

V and J are TRBV9 and TRBJ2-7; D unclear. Trimming left V 7 bases short and J 5 bases short, with 16 bases between. This CDR3 region has 13 residues. Germline-derived CDR1 and CDR2 are SGDLS and YYNGEE. As DNA, the CDR3 is TGTGCCAGCTCGGCCGGGTCGGGCCACGAGCAGTACTTC. It specifies CASSAGSGHEQYF.

The genes are TRBV6-5 and TRBJ1-1; 7 bases map to TRBD1. CDR1 and CDR2 from the germline V gene are MNHEY and SVGAGI. The CDR3 is 14 amino acids. J was trimmed by 0 bases and V by 5 bases; bases with no gene match: 3. The CDR3 DNA reads TGTGCCAGCAGTAGACAGGGCCTGAACACTGAAGCTTTCTTT. It is translated as CASSRQGLNTEAFF.

The V call is TRBV7-2, the J call TRBJ2-1, with D possibly TRBD1 on 5 matching bases. CDR3 length equals 14 residues. V was clipped by 0 bases and J by 5 bases, with 8 bases between them. CDR1 and CDR2 (germline): SGHTA, FQGNSA. The CDR3 region is CASSLAQANNEQFF. The CDR3 coding sequence is TGTGCCAGCAGCTTAGCACAGGCAAACAATGAGCAGTTCTTC.

This chain links TRBV6-5 with TRBJ1-3, with 7 bases that match TRBD1. This CDR3 has 15 residues. The V and J ends lost 2 bases and 4 bases, in that order; junction bases with no gene match: 5. Germline V gene sequence: CDR1 MNHEY, CDR2 SVGAGI. CDR3 sequence (DNA): TGTGCCAGCAGTTACGACAGGGTTGGAGGAAACACCATATATTTT. It encodes CASSYDRVGGNTIYF.

The chain employs TRBV19 and TRBJ2-7, with D tentatively TRBD2 (5 bases). The CDR3 length is 11 residues. In germline, CDR1 is LNHDA, CDR2 SQIVND (reference sequence). Trimming removed 5 bases at V and 6 bases at J, with 8 bases between. CDR3 in amino acids: CASSWAGEQYF. The CDR3 nucleotides are TGTGCCAGTAGTTGGGCGGGCGAGCAGTACTTC.

The rearrangement joins TRBV28 to TRBJ2-2, with D possibly being TRBD1 (6 bases). This CDR3 comprises 16 residues. Trimming cost V 5 bases and J 3 bases, with 16 bases left between them. Germline assignment: CDR1 MDHEN and CDR2 SYDVKM. CDR3 sequence: CASSLYPGQHTGELFF. The CDR3 DNA is TGTGCCAGCAGTCTATATCCGGGACAACACACCGGGGAGCTGTTTTTT.

In DNA, the CDR3 is TGCGCCAGCAGCCAAGATAGCGGGGGGGCGGGAGATACGCAGTATTTT. Its protein product is CASSQDSGGAGDTQYF. The rearrangement uses TRBV4-3 and TRBJ2-3, with 11 bases that match TRBD2. There are 16 residues in the CDR3. Unmatched junction bases numbered 4, after V lost 0 bases and J lost 5 bases. Germline assignment: CDR1 LGHNA and CDR2 YSLEER.

The genes are TRBV7-9 and TRBJ1-1, with 7 nucleotides matching TRBD1. CDR1 SEHNR and CDR2 FQNEAQ come from the germline V gene (reference sequence). Germline trimming cut 1 base from V and 1 base from J; bases unmatched to any gene: 3. The CDR3 runs to 15 residues. This CDR3 reads CASSLVAGGNTEAFF. The CDR3 DNA sequence: TGTGCCAGCAGCTTAGTCGCAGGGGGGAACACTGAAGCTTTCTTT.

The chain recombines TRBV19 with TRBJ1-1; D may be TRBD1 (5 bases). Germline values: CDR1 LNHDA, CDR2 SQIVND (reference sequence). Trimming shortened V by 5 bases and J by 11 bases, and 12 bases separated the two germline ends. There are 11 residues in the CDR3. CDR3 DNA sequence: TGTGCCAGTAGTTTGGGACCCCAGGCTTTCTTT. The encoded protein is CASSLGPQAFF.

V and J are TRBV19 and TRBJ2-7, with 9 bases matching TRBD1. The germline V gene has CDR1 LNHDA and CDR2 SQIVND (reference sequence). CDR3 size: 15 residues. J lost 3 bases, V lost 5 bases, and 8 bases had no gene match. The CDR3 protein is CASSQGTGGVYEQYF. The CDR3 nucleotides are TGTGCCAGTAGTCAAGGAACAGGGGGCGTCTACGAGCAGTACTTC.

Here the CDR3 DNA reads TGTGCCAGCAGCCAAGGGTTGAAGCGGGAGGCGAAAGAGCAGTACTTC. Amino acids: CASSQGLKREAKEQYF. The chain couples TRBV3-1 (or the pseudogene TRBV3-2) to TRBJ2-7; TRBD2 agrees at 9 bases. CDR1 and CDR2 from the germline V gene are LGHDT and YNNKEL (reference sequence). The V and J ends lost 1 base and 7 bases, in that order; junction bases with no gene match: 11. The CDR3 covers 16 residues.

This clone was detected once. The chain links TRBV6-5 to TRBJ1-3, with D possibly matching TRBD1 (6 bases). The V gene lost 5 bases and the J gene lost 0 bases, with 11 bases spanning the gap. Germline lookup yields CDR1 MNHEY and CDR2 SVGAGI. This CDR3 comprises 15 residues. In DNA, the CDR3 is TGTGCCAGCAGTCCCCGGGACACCTCTGGAAACACCATATATTTT. This translates into CASSPRDTSGNTIYF.